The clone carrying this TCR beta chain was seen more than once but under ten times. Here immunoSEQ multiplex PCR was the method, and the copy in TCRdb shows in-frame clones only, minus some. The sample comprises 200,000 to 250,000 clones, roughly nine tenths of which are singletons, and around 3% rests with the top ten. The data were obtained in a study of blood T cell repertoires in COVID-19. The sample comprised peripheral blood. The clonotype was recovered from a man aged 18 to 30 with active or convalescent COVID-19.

CDR3 protein: CSVLLNTEAFF. The CDR3 DNA reads TGCAGCGTTCTTTTGAACACTGAAGCTTTCTTT. The chain has TRBV29-1 and TRBJ1-1; no clear D gene. Trimming removed 5 bases at V and 0 bases at J, with 4 bases between. The germline gives CDR1 SQVTM, CDR2 ANQGSEA. The CDR3 loop spans 11 amino acids. Looking up the rest from reference TRBV29-1 and TRBJ1-1 gives the full variable domain: SAVISQKPSRDICQRGTSLTIQCQVDSQVTMMFWYRQQPGQSLTLIATANQGSEATYESGFVIDKFPISRPNLTFSTLTVSNMSPEDSSIYLCSVLLNTEAFFGQGTRLTVV.